The clone carrying this TCR beta chain was found a few times. The source of the sample is a study of molecular identifiers for immune sequencing clone quantification. TCRdb passed the PCR reads through MiXCR, listing each CDR3 protein once. The sample gives 40,000 or so distinct CDR3 sequences, 15% to 20% of which show up once; about 1.2% is in the top ten. The germline V gene encodes CDR1 PRHDT and CDR2 FYEKMQ (reference sequence). The V and J ends lost 0 bases and 1 base respectively, with 12 bases between them. The length of the CDR3 is 16 residues. The sequence came from a human donor in good health. Some libraries in this study had Jurkat cell RNA spiked in. Material for sequencing was naive CD8+ T cells from blood, with Jurkat cell RNA spiked in. The subset denotes: FACS-sorted CD8+CD4-CCR7+CD45RA+ naive T cells. The gene calls are TRBV13 and TRBJ2-5; possibly TRBD2 for D (7 bases). CDR3 in amino acids: CASSLGRGASQETQYF. CDR3 coding DNA: TGTGCCAGCAGCTTAGGCCGGGGGGCTAGCCAAGAGACCCAGTACTTC.